Shown below are 29 T cell receptor beta chains from a single sample sequenced in a study of blood T cells in healthy people across ages. A J-beta primer mix and a sample-barcoded 5' primer were used in a second PCR of about 7 to 12 cycles. TCRdb re-called the 5' RACE reads with MiXCR, one entry per CDR3 protein. The sample lists over 1,500,000 distinct CDR3 sequences, roughly 52% occurring once. The specimen was blood. The receptors were sampled from a woman aged 40 to 49 in good health.

To note about this clonotype: At one end, the junction sequence differs from germline, possibly due to a read error. The V call is TRBV13, the J call TRBJ2-6; 8 bases align to TRBD1. Germline CDR1 is PRHDT and CDR2 is FYEKMQ (reference sequence). CDR3 length: 18 residues. CDR3 protein: CASSPAGPGGSGANVLTF. Written as DNA, the CDR3 is TGTGCCAGCAGTCCCGCAGGACCAGGGGGCTCTGGTGCCAACGTCCTGACTTTC.

This clonotype was seen only once. CDR3 in amino acids: CASSLGPGAYQPQHF. The CDR3 DNA reads TGTGCCAGCAGCTTAGGTCCGGGGGCGTATCAGCCCCAGCATTTT. The rearrangement joins TRBV11-2 to TRBJ1-5; maybe TRBD1 (6 bases). Germline CDR1 and CDR2: SGHAT and FQNNGV. Trimming stripped 1 base from V and 5 bases from J, with 12 bases between. This CDR3 comprises 15 residues.

This rearrangement joins TRBV25-1 to TRBJ2-3; D is undetermined. The CDR3 loop spans 14 amino acids. Per germline, CDR1 MGHDK and CDR2 SYGVNS. V lost 1 base, J lost 3 bases, and 8 bases lay in between. The CDR3 DNA sequence: TGTGCCAGCAGTGAATCCTATGGGACAGATACGCAGTATTTT. Residues: CASSESYGTDTQYF.

The genes are TRBV20-1 and TRBJ1-1; a weak D match, TRBD1 (5 bases). The CDR3 contains 15 residues. The V and J ends lost 0 bases and 5 bases respectively, with 16 bases between them. Germline CDR1 and CDR2: DFQATT and SNEGSKA (reference sequence). CDR3 sequence: CSARDGAPVGTEAFF. CDR3 coding DNA: TGCAGTGCTAGAGATGGGGCACCCGTAGGGACTGAAGCTTTCTTT.

The chain recombines TRBV11-2 with TRBJ2-7; the D gene is possibly TRBD2 (7 bases). CDR1 and CDR2 from the germline V gene are SGHAT and FQNNGV. The CDR3 contains 16 residues. Trimming stripped 2 bases from V and 4 bases from J, with 18 bases between. CDR3 nucleotides: TGTGCCAGCAGCTTAAGGGGGGGAATCCAGGGTTACGAGCAGTACTTC. It codes for CASSLRGGIQGYEQYF.

The J gene is TRBJ2-5, the V gene TRBV12-3 or TRBV12-4, with 11 bases matching TRBD2. Trimming removed 4 bases from V and 4 bases from J; junction bases left unmatched: 8. The CDR3 consists of 16 residues. CDR3 DNA: TGTGCCAGCAGTTGGCTAGCGGGGGGTATGGGAGAGACCCAGTACTTC. Its protein is CASSWLAGGMGETQYF.

The V gene is TRBV6-5, the J gene TRBJ1-2, with TRBD1 as a possible D gene (5 bases). The V end lost 5 bases, the J end lost 4 bases, and 17 bases lay between the germline ends. The CDR3 covers 15 residues. Per the germline V gene, CDR1 is MNHEY and CDR2 is SVGAGI. The CDR3 region has the DNA TGTGCCAGCAGTCCTAATTATCAGGGAGTCTATGGCTACACCTTC. It yields the protein CASSPNYQGVYGYTF.

The genes are TRBV5-1 and TRBJ2-5; D might be TRBD2 (6 bases). The CDR3 runs 16 residues. Per germline, CDR1 SGHRS and CDR2 YFSETQ. V gave up 2 bases and J gave up 2 bases, with 16 bases separating them. The CDR3 protein is CASSFGGGVDQETQYF. CDR3 sequence (DNA): TGCGCCAGCAGCTTCGGGGGTGGGGTGGATCAAGAGACCCAGTACTTC.

The rearrangement joins TRBV6-5 to TRBJ1-5; D is uncertain. The CDR3 is made up of 15 amino acids. Germline CDR1 reads MNHEY; CDR2 reads SVGAGI. V dropped 5 bases and J dropped 0 bases, with 11 bases sitting between them. The CDR3 nucleotides read TGTGCCAGCAGTCGGACCCCTTATAGCAATCAGCCCCAGCATTTT. Amino acids: CASSRTPYSNQPQHF.

The V gene is TRBV28, the J gene TRBJ1-5, with D tentatively TRBD1 (5 bases). The germline V gene encodes CDR1 MDHEN and CDR2 SYDVKM. The V and J ends lost 6 bases and 2 bases respectively, with 23 bases between them. The CDR3 runs 18 residues. The CDR3: CASSPAQGGIVGNQPQHF. The CDR3 bases are TGTGCCAGCAGCCCGGCGCAGGGAGGGATTGTAGGCAATCAGCCCCAGCATTTT.

The chain recombines TRBV9 with TRBJ1-2; the match to TRBD1 covers 8 bases. With 0 bases clipped from V and 10 bases from J, the junction kept 2 bases outside the gene matches. The CDR3 covers 12 residues. Germline lookup yields CDR1 SGDLS and CDR2 YYNGEE. The CDR3, as DNA: TGTGCCAGCAGCGTAGGACAGGGGATCTACACCTTC. Its protein is CASSVGQGIYTF.

The chain uses TRBV6-1 and TRBJ2-7, with D unresolved. V was clipped by 0 bases and J by 3 bases, with 15 bases between them. Germline V gene data show CDR1 as MNHNS and CDR2 as SASEGT. The CDR3 is 16 residues long. In DNA, the CDR3 is TGTGCCAGCAGTGAAGCCGAGACCCAGGAACTCTACGAGCAGTACTTC. It is translated as CASSEAETQELYEQYF.

This chain uses TRBV13 with TRBJ2-5; a weak D match, TRBD1 (6 bases). V was trimmed by 5 bases and J by 1 base, leaving 20 bases between them. Germline V gene sequence: CDR1 PRHDT, CDR2 FYEKMQ (reference sequence). The CDR3 is made up of 17 amino acids. This CDR3 is CASSTRIKQGPQETQYF. DNA of the CDR3: TGTGCCAGCAGCACACGGATTAAACAGGGACCCCAAGAGACCCAGTACTTC.

V gene TRBV20-1 combines with J gene TRBJ2-7; 7 positions match TRBD1. This CDR3 comprises 13 residues. With V trimmed by 6 bases and J by 0 bases, 5 bases remained unmatched. Germline lookup yields CDR1 DFQATT and CDR2 SNEGSKA (reference sequence). The CDR3 here is CSAQTGDSYEQYF. In DNA, the CDR3 is TGCAGTGCCCAAACAGGGGACTCCTACGAGCAGTACTTC.

In regard to this clonotype: At one of its ends the junction is not consistent with the germline gene, which may arise from a read error. V and J are TRBV29-1 and TRBJ2-3; no clear D gene. Germline CDR1 reads SQVTM; CDR2 reads ANQGSEA. The CDR3 contains 13 residues. In nucleotides, the CDR3 is TGCAGCGGTGAAATAGTCAACACAGATACGCAGTATTTT. It yields the protein CSGEIVNTDTQYF.

This clonotype appeared a few times. The rearrangement uses TRBV28 and TRBJ1-1; a weak D match, TRBD1 (5 bases). CDR1 and CDR2 from the germline V gene are MDHEN and SYDVKM. Trimming stripped 5 bases from V and 2 bases from J, with 15 bases between. This CDR3 is built from 15 residues. The CDR3 DNA sequence: TGTGCCAGCAGTGTAGACGGGGACCCTAACACTGAAGCTTTCTTT. Protein: CASSVDGDPNTEAFF.

The chain employs TRBV7-9 and TRBJ2-7; possible D gene TRBD1, 6 bases. V lost 4 bases and J 3 bases, leaving 19 bases between the germline ends. The CDR3 length is 16 residues. Germline CDR1 reads SEHNR; CDR2 reads FQNEAQ (reference sequence). CDR3 nucleotide sequence: TGTGCCAGCAGCTCCGGAGCGACGGGACAATACTACGAGCAGTACTTC. Translated: CASSSGATGQYYEQYF.

The chain couples TRBV12-3 or TRBV12-4 to TRBJ2-5; 8 bases line up with TRBD2. The CDR3 contains 15 residues. J gave up 5 bases and V 3 bases, and 8 bases lay outside the gene matches. The CDR3 sequence: CASSLYGGARETQYF. For the CDR3, the DNA is TGTGCCAGCAGTTTGTACGGGGGGGCCCGGGAGACCCAGTACTTC.

This sequence joins TRBV5-1 and TRBJ2-7; D gene unclear. The tail of the sequence fits TRBJ2-5 better, so the J call may be wrong. This CDR3 is 14 amino acids long. Germline V gives CDR1 SGHRS, CDR2 YFSETQ. As DNA, the CDR3 is TGCGCCAGCAGCTTCGGTATATCAAGAGAGACCCAGTACTTC. Amino acid sequence: CASSFGISRETQYF.

In this sample, this clonotype turned up many times. The rearrangement links TRBV2 to TRBJ2-5, with D possibly matching TRBD2 (6 bases). Germline V gene data show CDR1 as SNHLY and CDR2 as FYNNEI. This CDR3 has 13 amino acids. The V and J ends lost 6 bases and 2 bases respectively, with 10 bases between them. Here the CDR3 DNA reads TGTGCCAGCAGCGCGGGACGGCAAGAGACCCAGTACTTC. Its protein product is CASSAGRQETQYF.

The chain recombines TRBV7-2 with TRBJ1-4; TRBD1 matches at 7 bases. Germline assignment: CDR1 SGHTA and CDR2 FQGNSA. CDR3 length equals 14 residues. The junction had 3 bases not matched to a gene; V was cut back by 5 bases and J by 3 bases. CDR3 sequence reads: CASSMGQSNEKLFF. The CDR3 DNA is TGTGCCAGCAGCATGGGACAGTCTAATGAAAAACTGTTTTTT.

This clonotype was seen a single time. The V call is TRBV7-2, the J call TRBJ1-1; D not resolved. The length of the CDR3 is 15 residues. Germline assignment: CDR1 SGHTA and CDR2 FQGNSA. V lost 2 bases and J 0 bases, leaving 10 bases between the germline ends. Here the CDR3 reads CASSLRLAVNTEAFF. The DNA for the CDR3 is TGTGCCAGCAGCTTACGGCTGGCGGTGAACACTGAAGCTTTCTTT.

Written as DNA, the CDR3 is TGCATGGGGGTTTTCTCCTACAATGAGCAGTTCTTC. It encodes CMGVFSYNEQFF. V gene TRBV29-1 combines with J gene TRBJ2-1, with D possibly called TRBD1 or TRBD2 (5 bases each). The CDR3 runs to 12 residues. Germline CDR1 is SQVTM and CDR2 is ANQGSEA.

V usage is TRBV7-9 and J usage is TRBJ2-2; 8 bases match TRBD1. Germline values: CDR1 SEHNR, CDR2 FQNEAQ (reference sequence). The CDR3 runs 13 residues. The ends lost 9 bases at V and 6 bases at J; junction bases unmatched: 6. For the CDR3, the DNA is TGTGCCAGTCCCGGACAGGGATCCGGGGAGCTGTTTTTT. Residues: CASPGQGSGELFF.

The gene calls are TRBV6-1 and TRBJ2-7; unclear D gene. Per the germline V gene, CDR1 is MNHNS and CDR2 is SASEGT. This CDR3 has 12 amino acids. Trimming took off 7 bases at V and 3 bases at J, with 10 bases between the two ends. CDR3 coding DNA: TGTGCCAGCACACGGGCAGACTACGAGCAGTACTTC. Its translation is CASTRADYEQYF.

This clonotype has more than one count but fewer than ten. The DNA for the CDR3 is TGTGCCAGCAAGATCGGGGGGAACAATGAGCAGTTCTTC. This sequence encodes CASKIGGNNEQFF. The genes are TRBV12-3 or TRBV12-4 and TRBJ2-1; TRBD2 matches 7 bases. The length of the CDR3 is 13 residues. The ends lost 7 bases at V and 5 bases at J; junction bases unmatched: 5.

The rearrangement uses TRBV13 and TRBJ2-4, with D possibly TRBD2 on 6 matching bases. The CDR3 contains 16 residues. Trimming took off 2 bases at V and 13 bases at J, with 24 bases between the two ends. CDR1 and CDR2 from the germline V gene are PRHDT and FYEKMQ (reference sequence). CDR3 protein: CASSLSGRDFHNEQYF. CDR3 coding DNA: TGTGCCAGCAGCTTATCTGGCAGGGACTTCCACAATGAGCAGTACTTC.

This clonotype was counted only a few times. The chain has TRBV29-1 and TRBJ2-1; D unresolved. This CDR3 region has 11 residues. Trimming shortened V by 0 bases and J by 7 bases, and 4 bases separated the two germline ends. Germline V gives CDR1 SQVTM, CDR2 ANQGSEA. Written as DNA, the CDR3 is TGCAGCGTTGAAGATCTTAATGAGCAGTTCTTC. It is translated as CSVEDLNEQFF.

This clonotype was seen more than once but under ten times. The chain links TRBV27 to TRBJ1-2; possible D gene TRBD1, 6 bases. Germline CDR1 and CDR2: MNHEY and SMNVEV (reference sequence). V was trimmed by 5 bases and J by 4 bases, leaving 11 bases between them. This CDR3 has 13 residues. CDR3 DNA sequence: TGTGCCAGCAGTGTGACAGGATTCTATGGCTACACCTTC. Amino acids: CASSVTGFYGYTF.